This is a list of T cell receptor beta chains from one sample in a study of shared clonotypes between healthy human individuals. Only in-frame clones appear in the TCRdb table, and some are missing; sequencing was by immunoSEQ multiplex PCR. This table holds under 2.5 million clones, roughly 92% found once. The specimen was naive CD4+ T cells from PBMCs. Source of these receptors: a man younger than 35 in good health. Some clones in this sample may be carry-over from other donors' samples. Both conserved end residues are part of each CDR3. The D gene is left open where the match is weak.

j_call v_call d_call cdr3_aa
TRBJ1-5 TRBV28 NA CASSLKTVQPQHF
TRBJ2-7 TRBV6-5 NA CASSRKGTTGMYF
TRBJ2-5 TRBV7-6 NA CASSLLITETQYF
TRBJ1-2 TRBV9 NA CASSVAIGGVYGYTF
TRBJ1-6 TRBV27 NA CASWGRSSSYNSPLHF
TRBJ1-1 TRBV25-1 NA CASKGPSPWNTEAFF
TRBJ1-4 TRBV27 NA CASGSLTRYEKLFF
TRBJ2-2 TRBV5-5 TRBD2 CASSLGLAANTGELFF
TRBJ2-1 TRBV28 TRBD2 CASNGPRTSGKSGSYNEQFF
TRBJ1-1 TRBV12-5 NA CASGSGPPQVLAFF